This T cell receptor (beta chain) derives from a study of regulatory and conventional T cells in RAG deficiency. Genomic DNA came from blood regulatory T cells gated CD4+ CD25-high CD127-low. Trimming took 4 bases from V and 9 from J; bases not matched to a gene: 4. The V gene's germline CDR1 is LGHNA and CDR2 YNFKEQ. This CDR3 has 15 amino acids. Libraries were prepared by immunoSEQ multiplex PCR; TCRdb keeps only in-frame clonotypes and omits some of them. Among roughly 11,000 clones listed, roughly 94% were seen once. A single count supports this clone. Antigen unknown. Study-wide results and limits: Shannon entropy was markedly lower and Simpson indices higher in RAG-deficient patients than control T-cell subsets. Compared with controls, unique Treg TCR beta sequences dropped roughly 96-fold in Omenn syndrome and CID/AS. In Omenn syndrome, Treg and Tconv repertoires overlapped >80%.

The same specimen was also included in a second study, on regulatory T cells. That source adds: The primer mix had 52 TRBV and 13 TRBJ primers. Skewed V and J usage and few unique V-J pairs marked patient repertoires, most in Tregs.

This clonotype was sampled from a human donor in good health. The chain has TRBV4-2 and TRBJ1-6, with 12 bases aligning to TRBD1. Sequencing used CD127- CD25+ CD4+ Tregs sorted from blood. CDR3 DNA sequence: TGTGCCAGCAGCCCCGGGACAGGGGGCGCTTCACCCCTCCACTTT. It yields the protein CASSPGTGGASPLHF.